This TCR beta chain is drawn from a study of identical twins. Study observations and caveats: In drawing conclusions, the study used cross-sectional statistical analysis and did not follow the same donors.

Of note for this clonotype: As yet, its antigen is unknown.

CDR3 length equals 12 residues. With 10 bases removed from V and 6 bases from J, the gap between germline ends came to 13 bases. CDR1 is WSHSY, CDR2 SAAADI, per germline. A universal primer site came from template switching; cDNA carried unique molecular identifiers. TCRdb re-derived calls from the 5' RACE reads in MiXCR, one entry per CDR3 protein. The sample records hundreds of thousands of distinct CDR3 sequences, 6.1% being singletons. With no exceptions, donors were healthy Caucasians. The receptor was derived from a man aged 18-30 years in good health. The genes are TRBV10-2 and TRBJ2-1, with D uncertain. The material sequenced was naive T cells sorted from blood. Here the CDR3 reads CATVDLANEQFF. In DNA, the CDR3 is TGCGCCACTGTGGACCTGGCCAATGAGCAGTTCTTC.